Listed here are 30 T cell receptor beta chains from one sample, sequenced in a study of cytomegalovirus exposure and HLA in healthy donors. It was with 60 Vbeta and 13 Jbeta primers that the PCR ran. Measured with immunoSEQ multiplex PCR; TCRdb has only the in-frame clones, and not every one. The table includes roughly 180,000 clones, around 80% detected once. The sequenced sample was PBMCs. The origin of the receptors is a man aged 40-49 years in good health and CMV-seronegative.

This chain connects TRBV18 to TRBJ2-4; 9 nucleotides line up with TRBD2. Trimming cost V 0 bases and J 5 bases; bases outside gene matches: 2. Germline V gives CDR1 KGHSH, CDR2 LQKENI. This CDR3 has 15 residues. CDR3 DNA: TGTGCCAGCTCACCACCGTTAGCGGGGGAAAACATTCAGTACTTC. Its protein is CASSPPLAGENIQYF.

The rearrangement links TRBV7-9 to TRBJ2-2; D gene ambiguous. V lost 9 bases, J lost 3 bases, and 17 bases lay in between. The length of the CDR3 is 15 residues. The germline CDR1 and CDR2 sequences are SEHNR and FQNEAQ (reference sequence). The CDR3 nucleotides read TGTGCCAGGACATACCTTACATCTTACACCGGGGAGCTGTTTTTT. It codes for CARTYLTSYTGELFF.

V and J are TRBV2 and TRBJ2-3, with D possibly matching TRBD2 (5 bases). Germline CDR1 and CDR2: SNHLY and FYNNEI. V was trimmed by 11 bases and J by 1 base, leaving 10 bases between them. CDR3 size: 12 residues. This chain's CDR3 is CAGGWGTDTQYF. The DNA of the CDR3 is TGTGCCGGAGGCTGGGGCACAGATACGCAGTATTTT.

This sequence joins TRBV27 and TRBJ2-2, with TRBD2 matching over 8 bases. The CDR3 length is 20 residues. Germline V gene data show CDR1 as MNHEY and CDR2 as SMNVEV (reference sequence). V shed 6 bases and J 5 bases; nucleotides not matched to a gene: 23. The CDR3 nucleotides are TGTGCCAGCAGCCCCAGACCGGGGGGGTTAATAACCTCGGGGACCGGGGAGCTGTTTTTT. Translating gives CASSPRPGGLITSGTGELFF.

This sequence joins TRBV7-2 and TRBJ1-3; D perhaps matches TRBD1 (6 bases). Per the germline V gene, CDR1 is SGHTA and CDR2 is FQGNSA. The V end lost 5 bases, the J end lost 4 bases, and 15 bases lay between the germline ends. The CDR3 contains 15 residues. This CDR3 is CASSPQQGAGNTIYF. DNA for the CDR3: TGTGCCAGCAGCCCCCAACAGGGCGCCGGAAACACCATATATTTT.

This clone has more than one count but fewer than ten. CDR3 DNA: TGCGCCAGCAGTCTCTTGACGCGGACAGAGCAATACACAGATACGCAGTATTTT. It specifies CASSLLTRTEQYTDTQYF. V gene TRBV23-1 combines with J gene TRBJ2-3; a weak D match, TRBD1 (6 bases). TRBV23-1 is reported as an ORF; its role is uncertain. The CDR3 covers 18 residues. Between the trimmed V and J ends, which lost 4 bases and 2 bases, there was a span of 22 bases.

The rearrangement uses TRBV2 and TRBJ2-3; 7 bases line up with TRBD1. Germline-derived CDR1 and CDR2 are SNHLY and FYNNEI. V was clipped by 6 bases and J by 4 bases; unmatched bases: 7. CDR3 length equals 14 residues. The CDR3 protein is CASSRQGWADTQYF. The CDR3 nucleotides are TGTGCCAGCAGCAGACAGGGATGGGCAGATACGCAGTATTTT.

There are a few counts of this clone. This rearrangement joins TRBV4-3 to TRBJ1-6, with 8 positions matching TRBD1. The length of the CDR3 is 18 residues. With 2 bases clipped from V and 4 bases from J, the junction kept 10 bases outside the gene matches. Germline assignment: CDR1 LGHNA and CDR2 YSLEER. CDR3 bases: TGCGCCAGCAGCCAAAATCCTGGACAGGGTCTTTATAATTCACCCCTCCACTTT. It yields the protein CASSQNPGQGLYNSPLHF.

The V call is TRBV5-1, the J call TRBJ2-4, with D perhaps TRBD2 (6 bases). The V and J ends lost 0 bases and 1 base respectively, with 8 bases between them. The CDR3 runs to 15 residues. In germline, CDR1 is SGHRS, CDR2 YFSETQ. CDR3 loop: CASSLVSGAKNIQYF. CDR3 DNA: TGCGCCAGCAGCTTGGTAAGCGGGGCCAAAAACATTCAGTACTTC.

This clone has just one count. The chain combines TRBV4-1 with TRBJ2-1, with no clear D. V shed 5 bases and J shed 2 bases, with 19 bases lying between them. The CDR3 loop spans 17 amino acids. Germline V gene sequence: CDR1 MGHRA, CDR2 YSYEKL. CDR3 in amino acids: CASSSPRSSGAYNEQFF. The CDR3 DNA follows: TGCGCCAGCAGCTCACCCCGATCGTCCGGAGCCTACAATGAGCAGTTCTTC.

This chain uses TRBV28 with TRBJ2-3, with TRBD1 identical over 9 bases. CDR1 is MDHEN, CDR2 SYDVKM, per germline. CDR3 length: 12 amino acids. V lost 5 bases and J lost 14; bases outside the gene matches: 8. The CDR3 bases are TGTGCCAGCAGTGCCCCGACAGGGGGGGGGTATTTT. Its translation is CASSAPTGGGYF. The full variable domain, rest sourced from reference TRBV28 and TRBJ2-3, is DVKVTQSSRYLVKRTGEKVFLECVQDMDHENMFWYRQDPGLGLRLIYFSYDVKMKEKGDIPEGYSVSREKKERFSLILESASTNQTSMYLCASSAPTGGGYFGPGTRLTVL.

This CDR3 is CATSPRDSLPLSSGNTIYF. The CDR3 nucleotides are TGTGCCACCAGCCCTCGGGACAGCCTACCATTAAGCTCTGGAAACACCATATATTTT. V is TRBV15 and J is TRBJ1-3; 7 nucleotides line up with TRBD1. The V and J ends lost 5 bases and 0 bases, in that order; junction bases with no gene match: 16. The CDR3 totals 19 residues. Germline CDR1 reads LNHNV; CDR2 reads YYDKDF (reference sequence).

This sequence joins TRBV7-8 and TRBJ2-7; unclear D gene. CDR3 size: 16 residues. The germline V gene has CDR1 SGHVS and CDR2 FQNEAQ. Trimming left V 0 bases short and J 6 bases short, with 18 bases between. In DNA form, the CDR3 reads TGTGCCAGCAGCTTAGCCCCCACGGGTTTCAAGCGCGAGCAGTACTTC. Translation: CASSLAPTGFKREQYF.

The CDR3 spells CASSPQDREEDEQYF. CDR3 in DNA: TGTGCCAGCAGCCCTCAGGACAGGGAAGAGGACGAGCAGTACTTC. V usage is TRBV7-2 and J usage is TRBJ2-5; 8 bases agree with TRBD1. Judging by the DNA end, TRBJ2-7 fits better; the J call may be wrong. The CDR3 is 15 amino acids. Germline V CDR1 and CDR2: SGHTA, FQGNSA.

This chain links TRBV5-4 with TRBJ2-5; a possible D gene is TRBD1 (5 bases). V was shortened by 3 bases and J by 5 bases, with 8 bases between the two germline ends. CDR3 length equals 12 residues. Germline CDR1 is SGHNT and CDR2 is YYREEE (reference sequence). The DNA for the CDR3 is TGTGCCAGCAGCTCCCCAGGGGAGACCCAGTACTTC. Translation: CASSSPGETQYF.

The genes are TRBV5-1 and TRBJ1-2; 10 nucleotides align to TRBD1. This CDR3 contains 14 residues. Losses at the gene ends were 4 bases for V and 4 bases for J; bases not matched to a gene: 4. The V gene's germline CDR1 is SGHRS and CDR2 YFSETQ. The CDR3 bases are TGCGCCAGCAGCCTGACAGGGGGCGGCTATGGCTACACCTTC. Translated: CASSLTGGGYGYTF.

This chain joins TRBV6-1 and TRBJ2-3; TRBD2 aligns across 7 bases. The CDR3 is 16 residues long. Germline lookup yields CDR1 MNHNS and CDR2 SASEGT. Losses at the gene ends were 1 base for V and 2 bases for J; bases not matched to a gene: 6. The CDR3 here is CASSEEGLVYTDTQYF. In DNA form, the CDR3 reads TGTGCCAGCAGTGAAGAAGGACTAGTTTACACAGATACGCAGTATTTT.

The V gene is TRBV28, the J gene TRBJ2-1; TRBD2 agrees at 8 bases. This CDR3 comprises 16 residues. Germline CDR1 and CDR2: MDHEN and SYDVKM. The J segment lost 7 bases and the V segment lost 4 bases, leaving 12 bases of the junction unmatched. CDR3 in amino acids: CASSSPTGGGLNEQFF. The CDR3 DNA follows: TGTGCCAGCAGTTCCCCGACGGGCGGGGGGCTGAATGAGCAGTTCTTC. The full variable domain, its missing parts supplied by reference TRBV28 and TRBJ2-1, is DVKVTQSSRYLVKRTGEKVFLECVQDMDHENMFWYRQDPGLGLRLIYFSYDVKMKEKGDIPEGYSVSREKKERFSLILESASTNQTSMYLCASSSPTGGGLNEQFFGPGTRLTVL.

The V and J genes are TRBV27 and TRBJ1-5; 7 bases are a match to TRBD1. The V segment lost 6 bases and the J segment 4 bases; nucleotides outside the gene matches: 12. CDR1 is MNHEY and CDR2 is SMNVEV in the germline V gene (reference sequence). This CDR3 contains 16 residues. The DNA for the CDR3 is TGTGCCAGCAGGTTAACAGGGGCCGTTCGTAATCAGCCCCAGCATTTT. It is translated as CASRLTGAVRNQPQHF.

This clone has more than one count but fewer than ten. The rearrangement uses TRBV5-1 and TRBJ2-1; 10 bases fit TRBD2. Trimming cost V 6 bases and J 2 bases; bases outside gene matches: 5. CDR1 and CDR2 (germline): SGHRS, YFSETQ. CDR3 length: 15 amino acids. The CDR3 coding sequence is TGCGCCAGCATAGCACTAGCGGGGACCTACAATGAGCAGTTCTTC. As protein: CASIALAGTYNEQFF.

The rearrangement links TRBV6-1 to TRBJ2-7, with 9 bases aligning to TRBD1. The J segment lost 5 bases and the V segment lost 6 bases, leaving 11 bases of the junction unmatched. The germline gives CDR1 MNHNS, CDR2 SASEGT. CDR3 length: 15 amino acids. CDR3 in DNA: TGTGCCAGCAGGGACCGGGACAGGGTAAGGGACGAGCAGTACTTC. It yields the protein CASRDRDRVRDEQYF.

The chain couples TRBV6-5 to TRBJ1-2, with D perhaps TRBD1 (5 bases). The V end lost 5 bases, the J end lost 7 bases, and 14 bases lay between the germline ends. Per germline, CDR1 MNHEY and CDR2 SVGAGI. This CDR3 is built from 13 residues. This CDR3 is CASSPGGRSGYTF. As DNA, the CDR3 is TGTGCCAGCAGTCCGGGGGGGAGGTCTGGCTACACCTTC.

The chain has TRBV11-3 and TRBJ2-1, with D tentatively TRBD2 (6 bases). The CDR3 is made up of 17 amino acids. V gave up 5 bases and J gave up 4 bases, with 21 bases separating them. Germline V lookup: CDR1 SGHNT, CDR2 YENEEA. CDR3 nucleotides: TGTGCCAGCAGCCCCCTCCTTTTAGGCGGGATTTACAATGAGCAGTTCTTC. Translated: CASSPLLLGGIYNEQFF.

The chain carries TRBV6-5 and TRBJ1-1; unclear D gene. Looked up from germline, CDR1 is MNHEY and CDR2 is SVGAGI. The V and J ends lost 6 bases and 12 bases respectively, with 14 bases between them. The CDR3 length is 11 residues. The DNA for the CDR3 is TGTGCCAGCAGCGACCGCGGTTCGTCTTTCTTT. Its protein is CASSDRGSSFF.

The chain couples TRBV4-2 to TRBJ1-1; D remains ambiguous. This CDR3 comprises 14 residues. Germline V gene data show CDR1 as LGHNA and CDR2 as YNFKEQ. Deletions cut 4 bases from V and 1 base from J, with 10 bases between. CDR3 bases: TGTGCCAGCAGCCCCCAGGTGCAGAACACTGAAGCTTTCTTT. Translation: CASSPQVQNTEAFF.

The rearrangement joins TRBV28 to TRBJ1-2, with 7 bases fitting TRBD1. The junction had 7 bases not matched to a gene; V was cut back by 5 bases and J by 4 bases. CDR3 size: 14 residues. Germline CDR1 and CDR2: MDHEN and SYDVKM. CDR3 loop: CASSPLTGIYGYTF. CDR3 nucleotide sequence: TGTGCCAGCAGTCCATTGACAGGGATCTATGGCTACACCTTC.

CDR3 nucleotides: TGTGCCAGCAGCATCACTAGCGGTCCAGATACGCAGTATTTT. As protein: CASSITSGPDTQYF. The chain employs TRBV9 and TRBJ2-3; 8 nucleotides match TRBD2. CDR1 SGDLS and CDR2 YYNGEE come from the germline V gene. The CDR3 length is 14 residues. V was pared by 4 bases and J by 4 bases, with 5 bases of the junction left unmatched.

The chain recombines TRBV29-1 with TRBJ1-2; D is unclear. The germline CDR1 and CDR2 sequences are SQVTM and ANQGSEA. The CDR3 consists of 16 residues. Trimming removed 3 bases at V and 4 bases at J, with 21 bases between. The CDR3 loop is CSVDKRGGQRGYGYTF. CDR3 bases: TGCAGCGTTGACAAAAGAGGAGGGCAACGGGGCTATGGCTACACCTTC. Supplemented by reference TRBV29-1 and TRBJ1-2, the full variable domain reads SAVISQKPSRDICQRGTSLTIQCQVDSQVTMMFWYRQQPGQSLTLIATANQGSEATYESGFVIDKFPISRPNLTFSTLTVSNMSPEDSSIYLCSVDKRGGQRGYGYTFGSGTRLTVV.

This chain uses TRBV4-3 with TRBJ2-2, with 8 bases lining up with TRBD2. The CDR3 is 17 residues long. Losses at the gene ends were 1 base for V and 2 bases for J; bases not matched to a gene: 6. Germline V gene lookup returns CDR1 LGHNA and CDR2 YSLEER. The chain's CDR3 is CASSQVGRGANTGELFF. The CDR3 DNA follows: TGCGCCAGCAGCCAAGTGGGGCGGGGGGCTAACACCGGGGAGCTGTTTTTT.

The CDR3 spells CASIRGYEQYF. The CDR3 coding sequence is TGTGCCAGCATAAGGGGTTACGAGCAGTACTTC. The chain carries TRBV2 and TRBJ2-7; D possibly corresponds to TRBD1 (5 bases). Germline V CDR1 and CDR2: SNHLY, FYNNEI. V was pared by 7 bases and J by 4 bases, with 8 bases between. The CDR3 consists of 11 residues.